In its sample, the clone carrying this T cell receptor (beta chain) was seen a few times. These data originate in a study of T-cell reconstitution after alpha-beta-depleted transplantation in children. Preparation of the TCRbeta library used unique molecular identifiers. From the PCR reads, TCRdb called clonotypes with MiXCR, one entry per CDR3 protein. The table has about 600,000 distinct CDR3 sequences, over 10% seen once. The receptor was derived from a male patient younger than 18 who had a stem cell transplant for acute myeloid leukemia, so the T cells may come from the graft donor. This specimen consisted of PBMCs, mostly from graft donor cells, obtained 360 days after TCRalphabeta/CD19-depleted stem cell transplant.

Here the CDR3 reads CASSLWGSTYEQYF. For the CDR3, the DNA is TGTGCCAGCAGTTTATGGGGGTCCACCTACGAGCAGTACTTC. The V gene is TRBV12-3 or TRBV12-4, the J gene TRBJ2-7, with D perhaps given as TRBD1 or TRBD2 (5 bases each). Trimming shortened V by 2 bases and J by 2 bases, and 10 bases separated the two germline ends. There are 14 residues in the CDR3.